The 25 T cell receptor beta chains given below trace back to one sample, sequenced in a study of T cells expressing NK-cell markers. TCRdb reprocessed the 5' RACE reads and stores each CDR3 protein as one record, lacking DNA. Its clone listing holds approximately 550,000 distinct CDR3 sequences. The specimen sequenced was blood T cells: a sorted CD56 or NKG2C T cell subset, CD4+ or CD8+ T cells, or bulk PBMC T cells (not recorded which). All receptors derive from a man aged 18 to 30 in good health.

The chain employs TRBV7-2 and TRBJ1-5. Germline CDR1 reads SGHTA; CDR2 reads FQGNSA. The length of the CDR3 is 16 residues. The CDR3 here is CASSLDLGRGSQPQHF.

The genes are TRBV4-2 and TRBJ2-5; TCRdb picks TRBD2, but there is no DNA to check that call. The CDR3 contains 16 residues. Germline CDR1 reads LGHNA; CDR2 reads YNFKEQ. The CDR3 protein is CASSQGSGEGSETQYF.

This rearrangement joins TRBV2 to TRBJ1-6. Germline CDR1 and CDR2: SNHLY and FYNNEI. CDR3 length equals 13 residues. The CDR3 sequence: CASWTRSMSPLHF.

The chain uses TRBV5-1 and TRBJ2-7; TCRdb calls TRBD1, which cannot be checked without DNA. The CDR3 runs to 18 residues. The germline V gene encodes CDR1 SGHRS and CDR2 YFSETQ. The CDR3 region is CASSLAGGQGALGYEQYF.

The chain links TRBV6-5 to TRBJ2-7; TCRdb names TRBD1, which stays unverified in the absence of DNA. Germline CDR1 reads MNHEY; CDR2 reads SVGAGI. This CDR3 contains 15 residues. The CDR3 is CASSPGWGRGYEQYF.

This chain joins TRBV7-9 and TRBJ1-1; as DNA is missing, the TRBD1 call by TCRdb cannot be tested. From germline, CDR1 is SEHNR and CDR2 FQNEAQ (reference sequence). This CDR3 spans 16 amino acids. The CDR3 region is CAIRGDLVTMNTEAFF.

The rearrangement links TRBV11-2 to TRBJ2-2; TCRdb lists TRBD1, though no DNA is available to test this call. CDR3 length: 15 residues. Germline assignment: CDR1 SGHAT and CDR2 FQNNGV. The CDR3 protein is CASSSAAARVGELFF.

The rearrangement uses TRBV5-1 and TRBJ2-1; the TCRdb D gene call, TRBD2, has no DNA to confirm it. The CDR3 loop spans 16 amino acids. The germline gives CDR1 SGHRS, CDR2 YFSETQ. The chain's CDR3 is CASSRGGDYSGNEQFF.

This chain links TRBV15 with TRBJ2-1; TCRdb selects TRBD2, and the lack of DNA leaves this call unchecked. Germline V lookup: CDR1 LNHNV, CDR2 YYDKDF (reference sequence). This CDR3 region has 13 residues. The CDR3 protein is CATSNEGTSWQFF.

The chain has TRBV25-1 and TRBJ2-1; TCRdb calls TRBD2, which cannot be checked without DNA. Germline CDR1 is MGHDK and CDR2 is SYGVNS. The CDR3 covers 18 residues. CDR3: CASSEYIRRESNYNEQFF.

The genes are TRBV6-5 and TRBJ1-4. Germline values: CDR1 MNHEY, CDR2 SVGAGI. This CDR3 comprises 13 residues. The CDR3 sequence is CASSYSGFEKLFF.

The rearrangement uses TRBV2 and TRBJ2-4; as DNA is missing, the TRBD2 call by TCRdb cannot be tested. CDR1 is SNHLY, CDR2 FYNNEI, per germline. The CDR3 contains 12 residues. The CDR3 sequence is CASSAQGTAQYF.

This chain connects TRBV6-1 to TRBJ2-2. This CDR3 has 15 residues. CDR1 and CDR2 from the germline V gene are MNHNS and SASEGT. The CDR3 region is CASRKGVANTGELFF.

V and J are TRBV30 and TRBJ1-6; the D call of TRBD1 rests on TCRdb alone, since no DNA is present to check it. Germline assignment: CDR1 GTSNPN and CDR2 SVGIG (reference sequence). This CDR3 region has 15 residues. CDR3 loop: CAWSVGTGNNSPLHF.

The chain carries TRBV5-1 and TRBJ2-3. The CDR3 extends over 15 amino acids. The germline V gene has CDR1 SGHRS and CDR2 YFSETQ. CDR3 residues: CASSLEGTSEDTQYF.

The chain couples TRBV4-1 to TRBJ2-1; TCRdb designates TRBD2, a call that cannot be tested without DNA. In germline, CDR1 is MGHRA, CDR2 YSYEKL. CDR3 size: 20 residues. The CDR3 sequence: CASSQDTPARGLSSYNEQFF.

The rearrangement links TRBV11-2 to TRBJ2-7. The CDR3 spans 14 residues. The germline V gene encodes CDR1 SGHAT and CDR2 FQNNGV. The CDR3 spells CASSLVRRSYEQYF. The variable domain in full, completed from reference TRBV11-2 and TRBJ2-7, reads EAGVAQSPRYKIIEKRQSVAFWCNPISGHATLYWYQQILGQGPKLLIQFQNNGVVDDSQLPKDRFSAERLKGVDSTLKIQPAKLEDSAVYLCASSLVRRSYEQYFGPGTRLTVT.

J is TRBJ2-7 and V is TRBV4-3. Germline V lookup: CDR1 LGHNA, CDR2 YSLEER. The CDR3 loop spans 16 amino acids. CDR3 loop: CASSQVAETRFSEQYF.

J is TRBJ1-2 and V is TRBV3-1; TCRdb names TRBD1, which stays unverified in the absence of DNA. This CDR3 contains 15 residues. CDR1 LGHDT and CDR2 YNNKEL come from the germline V gene (reference sequence). The CDR3 loop is CASSPLTGTGYGYTF.

The chain joins TRBV2 to TRBJ2-5; without DNA, the TCRdb call of TRBD2 cannot be checked. CDR3 size: 16 residues. CDR1 and CDR2 (germline): SNHLY, FYNNEI. CDR3 sequence: CAGGLAGGTYQETQYF. Filled out from reference TRBV2 and TRBJ2-5, the complete variable domain reads EPEVTQTPSHQVTQMGQEVILRCVPISNHLYFYWYRQILGQKVEFLVSFYNNEISEKSEIFDDQFSVERPDGSNFTLKIRSTKLEDSAMYFCAGGLAGGTYQETQYFGPGTRLLVL.

The CDR3 region is CASSFEGGFRPQHF. The V call is TRBV12-3 or TRBV12-4, the J call TRBJ1-5. This CDR3 contains 14 residues.

This sequence joins TRBV4-3 and TRBJ2-3; the D call of TRBD1 rests on TCRdb alone, since no DNA is present to check it. Germline V gene sequence: CDR1 LGHNA, CDR2 YSLEER. This CDR3 is 16 amino acids long. The CDR3 sequence is CASSQGAWGGADTQYF.

CDR3 amino acids: CATSESPGTDTQYF. V and J are TRBV24-1 and TRBJ2-3; TCRdb picks TRBD1, but there is no DNA to check that call. Germline V lookup: CDR1 KGHDR, CDR2 SFDVKD. This CDR3 has 14 amino acids.

This rearrangement joins TRBV7-2 to TRBJ1-3; the TCRdb D gene call, TRBD1, has no DNA to confirm it. The germline V gene has CDR1 SGHTA and CDR2 FQGNSA. The CDR3 contains 17 residues. CDR3 residues: CASSPRGGRHSGNTIYF.

The V gene is TRBV7-9, the J gene TRBJ2-5; TCRdb names TRBD2, which stays unverified in the absence of DNA. Germline V gene sequence: CDR1 SEHNR, CDR2 FQNEAQ (reference sequence). The CDR3 covers 15 residues. The CDR3 loop reads CASSSSGSGSETQYF.